The following is a T cell receptor (beta chain) sequence with its context. The antigen remains unidentified. This sample was included in a study of T cell responses to AZD1222 COVID-19 vaccine. Study as a whole: Second doses at about 4 or about 12 weeks were pooled.

The study's findings and limits: Repertoire samples came only from after the peak T cell response.

The V and J ends lost 5 bases and 4 bases, in that order; junction bases with no gene match: 8. This CDR3 region has 16 residues. Germline V gene sequence: CDR1 SNHLY, CDR2 FYNNEI. The repertoire was sequenced with immunoSEQ multiplex PCR; TCRdb's copy has only in-frame clones and lacks some. The profile shows 120,000 to 150,000 clones, about 92% of them singletons. This sequence joins TRBV2 and TRBJ1-5, with 10 bases identical to TRBD1. Sequencing used peripheral blood, obtained on day 0 of AZD1222 vaccination. This TCR was sampled from an adult in good health. The CDR3 bases are TGTGCCAGCAGTTTTATCCGGGACAGGGGAAATCAGCCCCAGCATTTT. The encoded protein is CASSFIRDRGNQPQHF.